The clone carrying this T cell receptor beta chain has a count of ten or more. Its antigen is undetermined. The sample comes from a study of Graves' ophthalmopathy and Graves' hyperthyroidism. Study results and caveats: Sensitivity reached 70.59% and specificity 72% to 80% when the model predicted ophthalmopathy progression.

The CDR3 sequence is 14 residues long. CDR1 and CDR2 (germline): SGHDN, FVKESK. Trimming cost V 2 bases and J 1 base, with 6 bases left between them. For repertoire sequencing, the TCR beta CDR3 regions were amplified from RNA transcripts. Following a first-round RT-PCR that used HTBI primers, a second-round multiplex PCR was carried out. TCRdb fed the multiplex PCR reads into MiXCR, producing one record per CDR3 protein. The sample shows a few hundred thousand distinct CDR3 sequences, approximately 18% of them seen only once. The sample consisted of peripheral blood. This TCR derives from an adult woman with stable Graves' hyperthyroidism. The chain recombines TRBV14 with TRBJ1-3; D is uncertain. The CDR3 protein is CASSQIHSGNTIYF. CDR3 DNA sequence: TGTGCCAGCAGCCAAATTCATTCTGGAAACACCATATATTTT. Full variable domain (missing parts from reference TRBV14 and TRBJ1-3): EAGVTQFPSHSVIEKGQTVTLRCDPISGHDNLYWYRRVMGKEIKFLLHFVKESKQDESGMPNNRFLAERTGGTYSTLKVQPAELEDSGVYFCASSQIHSGNTIYFGEGSWLTVV.